The sequence of this T cell receptor beta chain was determined in a study of Graves' ophthalmopathy and Graves' hyperthyroidism. About the research overall: Blood was drawn at initial diagnosis, before any treatment. Findings and limits, study-wide: Blood contained most expanded thyroid clonotypes exceeding 0.001 frequency.

Clinicians diagnosed using symptoms, serum thyroxine, TRAb, thyroid ultrasound and orbital computed tomography. As concerns this clonotype: No antigen is known for it.

Trimming shortened V by 0 bases and J by 4 bases, and 10 bases separated the two germline ends. Germline V lookup: CDR1 SGHRS, CDR2 YFSETQ. The CDR3 is 15 residues long. RNA transcripts served as template for amplifying TCR beta CDR3 sequences. The first round was an RT-PCR with HTBI primers, and the second round was a multiplex PCR. TCRdb re-derived calls from the multiplex PCR reads in MiXCR, one entry per CDR3 protein. The profile shows tens of thousands of distinct CDR3 sequences, roughly 52% of them singletons. The sequenced material came from peripheral blood. The chain combines TRBV5-1 with TRBJ2-2; either TRBD1 or TRBD2 may supply D (6 bases each). The TCR sequence derives from an adult woman with stable Graves' hyperthyroidism. In DNA, the CDR3 is TGCGCCAGCAGCTTGGGACAGGAGGGCACCGGGGAGCTGTTTTTT. Protein sequence: CASSLGQEGTGELFF.